These 20 T cell receptor beta chains came from one sample sequenced in a study of T cell responses to AZD1222 COVID-19 vaccine. This table comes from immunoSEQ multiplex PCR, and its TCRdb copy is limited to in-frame clones, with some not included. The sample consists of roughly 150,000 clones, around 93% of them appearing once. The sequenced sample was peripheral blood, obtained on day 0 of AZD1222 vaccination. These receptors were obtained from an adult in good health.

This chain links TRBV13 with TRBJ2-7; D possibly matches TRBD1 or TRBD2 (7 bases each). With 5 bases removed from V and 3 bases from J, the gap between germline ends came to 14 bases. The CDR3 is 14 residues long. Germline values: CDR1 PRHDT, CDR2 FYEKMQ (reference sequence). CDR3 sequence reads: CASSQRDSLYEQYF. The CDR3 DNA reads TGTGCCAGCAGCCAGCGGGACAGCCTCTACGAGCAGTACTTC.

J is TRBJ2-2 and V is TRBV3-1 (or the pseudogene TRBV3-2); 11 bases align to TRBD1. Germline CDR1 reads LGHDT; CDR2 reads YNNKEL (reference sequence). This CDR3 has 16 residues. The trim removed 5 bases at V and 2 bases at J, leaving 4 bases unmatched. CDR3 sequence: CASSKRTGGNTGELFF. The CDR3 DNA reads as TGTGCCAGCAGCAAAAGGACAGGGGGCAACACCGGGGAGCTGTTTTTT.

This clone was recorded only once. V is TRBV15 and J is TRBJ1-4, with a possible D match to TRBD1 (6 bases). Germline CDR1 reads LNHNV; CDR2 reads YYDKDF (reference sequence). V lost 3 bases to trimming and J lost 10 bases, with 21 bases between them. CDR3 length: 16 amino acids. The CDR3 here is CATSRPTGSGLVKLFF. The CDR3 coding sequence is TGTGCCACCAGCAGGCCGACAGGTTCGGGCCTAGTAAAACTGTTTTTT.

The chain uses TRBV10-3 and TRBJ1-3, with D unclear. V was clipped by 4 bases and J by 1 base, with 5 bases between them. This CDR3 has 13 residues. The germline V gene encodes CDR1 ENHRY and CDR2 SYGVKD. The CDR3 coding sequence is TGTGCCATCAGTGGGAGTTCTGGAAACACCATATATTTT. It is translated as CAISGSSGNTIYF.

The V gene is TRBV27, the J gene TRBJ2-7; 9 bases are a match to TRBD1. The ends lost 4 bases at V and 2 bases at J; junction bases unmatched: 9. The CDR3 covers 16 residues. The germline V gene encodes CDR1 MNHEY and CDR2 SMNVEV (reference sequence). CDR3 amino acids: CASSYTGGGVPYEQYF. Here the CDR3 DNA reads TGTGCCAGCAGTTATACAGGGGGCGGGGTCCCCTACGAGCAGTACTTC.

The chain carries TRBV2 and TRBJ2-7; 12 positions match TRBD1. CDR1 and CDR2 (germline): SNHLY, FYNNEI. The CDR3 covers 13 residues. V lost 8 bases to trimming and J lost 4 bases; unmatched junction nucleotides: 3. The chain's CDR3 is CASGGQGAYEQYF. The DNA for the CDR3 is TGTGCCAGCGGGGGACAGGGGGCTTACGAGCAGTACTTC.

This clone was observed once. This rearrangement joins TRBV6-2 or TRBV6-3 to TRBJ1-5; D is undetermined. The CDR3 has 13 amino acids. CDR1 is MNHEY, CDR2 SVGEGT, per germline. V dropped 6 bases and J dropped 10 bases, with 16 bases sitting between them. The CDR3 DNA follows: TGTGCCAGCAGCCAAAGGATTGAGGGACCCCAGCATTTT. It is translated as CASSQRIEGPQHF.

The CDR3 DNA is TGTGCCAGCAGTCTGGGGGCGGGAGGGCCGTGGGAGCAGTACTTC. Protein sequence: CASSLGAGGPWEQYF. This sequence joins TRBV7-9 and TRBJ2-7; 9 bases agree with TRBD2. The CDR3 spans 15 residues. Trimming took 6 bases from V and 7 from J; bases not matched to a gene: 13. CDR1 SEHNR and CDR2 FQNEAQ come from the germline V gene (reference sequence). The complete variable domain, with remaining parts taken from reference TRBV7-9 and TRBJ2-7, reads DTGVSQNPRHKITKRGQNVTFRCDPISEHNRLYWYRQTLGQGPEFLTYFQNEAQLEKSRLLSDRFSAERPKGSFSTLEIQRTEQGDSAMYLCASSLGAGGPWEQYFGPGTRLTVT.

The chain is built from TRBV28 and TRBJ1-6; D may be TRBD1 (5 bases). The ends were cut back, 1 base at V and 5 bases at J, with 12 bases in the middle. CDR1 MDHEN and CDR2 SYDVKM come from the germline V gene. This CDR3 region has 16 residues. CDR3 nucleotide sequence: TGTGCCAGCAGTTTATTAGGCAGGGTGAATAATTCACCCCTCCACTTT. The encoded protein is CASSLLGRVNNSPLHF.

V is TRBV6-2 or TRBV6-3 and J is TRBJ1-1; D perhaps matches TRBD1 (6 bases). Germline V gene lookup returns CDR1 MNHEY and CDR2 SVGEGT. V lost 5 bases, J lost 0 bases, and 19 bases lay in between. CDR3 size: 17 residues. In DNA form, the CDR3 reads TGTGCCAGCAGTCCCGATGACGACAGGACTGTGAACACTGAAGCTTTCTTT. Amino acids: CASSPDDDRTVNTEAFF.

The CDR3 DNA reads as TGTGCCAGTAGTGACGGGGTAGGGTACACTGAAGCTTTCTTT. It is translated as CASSDGVGYTEAFF. This sequence joins TRBV19 and TRBJ1-1, with D unclear. Germline CDR1 LNHDA, CDR2 SQIVND (reference sequence). V was trimmed by 5 bases and J by 3 bases, leaving 13 bases between them. The CDR3 has 14 residues.

The chain is built from TRBV29-1 and TRBJ2-6; TRBD1 matches 12 bases. Trimming removed 7 bases from V and 0 bases from J; junction bases left unmatched: 4. The CDR3 contains 16 residues. The V gene's germline CDR1 is SQVTM and CDR2 ANQGSEA. The CDR3: CSAWDRGPSGANVLTF. In DNA, the CDR3 is TGCAGCGCCTGGGACAGGGGGCCCTCTGGGGCCAACGTCCTGACTTTC.

The CDR3 nucleotides read TGTGCCAGCAGGATTGGGATTGAAGCTTTCTTT. Translating it yields CASRIGIEAFF. This chain joins TRBV12-3 or TRBV12-4 and TRBJ1-1; D call uncertain. V was trimmed by 6 bases and J by 7 bases, leaving 9 bases between them. CDR3 length: 11 amino acids.

The chain combines TRBV24-1 with TRBJ1-5; D perhaps matches TRBD1 (6 bases). V gave up 0 bases and J gave up 6 bases, with 8 bases separating them. Germline loops: CDR1 KGHDR, CDR2 SFDVKD. CDR3 length: 14 amino acids. CDR3 sequence (DNA): TGTGCCACCAGTGATTTGGGGGGCAGTCAGCCCCAGCATTTT. This gives the protein CATSDLGGSQPQHF.

This chain uses TRBV6-5 with TRBJ2-7; tentative D call: TRBD1 (6 bases). The CDR3 spans 14 residues. Germline V gives CDR1 MNHEY, CDR2 SVGAGI. V was clipped by 5 bases and J by 3 bases, with 14 bases between them. The CDR3 loop reads CASSIARGFYEQYF. The CDR3, as DNA: TGTGCCAGCAGTATCGCCAGGGGATTCTACGAGCAGTACTTC.

The chain employs TRBV6-5 and TRBJ1-2; maybe TRBD1 (5 bases). The CDR3 has 12 amino acids. V lost 8 bases, J lost 4 bases, and 11 bases lay in between. The germline V gene encodes CDR1 MNHEY and CDR2 SVGAGI. The CDR3 region is CASFRDGYGYTF. Written as DNA, the CDR3 is TGTGCCAGCTTCAGGGATGGCTATGGCTACACCTTC.

The chain combines TRBV3-1 (or the pseudogene TRBV3-2) with TRBJ1-2; D might be TRBD1 (6 bases). The CDR3 length is 13 residues. CDR1 is LGHDT and CDR2 is YNNKEL in the germline V gene (reference sequence). Deletions cut 5 bases from V and 7 bases from J, with 14 bases between. The CDR3 nucleotides read TGTGCCAGCAGCAACACAGGGCGCAGTGGCTACACCTTC. Translating gives CASSNTGRSGYTF.

This sequence joins TRBV6-5 and TRBJ2-7; D gene ambiguous. This CDR3 has 13 residues. Per germline, CDR1 MNHEY and CDR2 SVGAGI. The germline V and J ends were trimmed by 0 bases and 6 bases, with 9 bases remaining between them. CDR3 nucleotides: TGTGCCAGCAGTTACTCGTTAAGGGCCGAGCAGTACTTC. Translated, it gives CASSYSLRAEQYF.

The rearrangement uses TRBV6-5 and TRBJ2-1, with D maybe TRBD2 (6 bases). CDR3 length equals 15 residues. Germline V gene lookup returns CDR1 MNHEY and CDR2 SVGAGI. V lost 7 bases to trimming and J lost 3 bases, with 16 bases between them. The CDR3 reads CASMEKDYNYNEQFF. CDR3 coding DNA: TGTGCCAGCATGGAGAAGGACTACAACTACAATGAGCAGTTCTTC.

This clone was seen a single time. The chain has TRBV7-2 and TRBJ2-5, with D unclear. This CDR3 contains 14 residues. V lost 5 bases and J lost 2, with 12 bases in between. CDR1 SGHTA and CDR2 FQGNSA come from the germline V gene. The CDR3 loop reads CASSAPVPQETQYF. CDR3 sequence (DNA): TGTGCCAGCAGCGCCCCAGTACCGCAAGAGACCCAGTACTTC.